This T cell receptor beta chain appears in the sequencing data of a study of cytomegalovirus exposure and HLA in healthy donors. Germline CDR1 GTSNPN, CDR2 SVGIG (reference sequence). This CDR3 spans 14 amino acids. The germline V and J ends were trimmed by 3 bases and 6 bases, with 15 bases remaining between them. The repertoire was sequenced with immunoSEQ multiplex PCR; TCRdb's copy has only in-frame clones and lacks some. The profile shows some 340,000 clones, about 85% of them singletons. Study conclusions and caveats: Most TCR sequences proved rare, with some public TCRs found in many donors.

Donors were drawn from the 120-subject validation cohort, separate from the approximately 700-subject first cohort. Comment on this clone: Its antigen is not known.

This TCR derives from a woman aged 25-40 years in good health and CMV-seropositive. This chain joins TRBV30 and TRBJ2-1, with D possibly called TRBD1 or TRBD2 (5 bases each). What was sequenced was PBMCs. This chain's CDR3 is CAWSTWDDGNEQFF. The CDR3 bases are TGTGCCTGGAGCACCTGGGACGATGGCAATGAGCAGTTCTTC.